This T cell receptor (beta chain) derives from a study of HIV-infected patients and healthy controls. All unsorted peripheral T cells were captured because whole blood was used without fractionation. Control samples came from approximately 11 uninfected healthy donors, a few of them resampled after two to four months. The CDR3 loop spans 16 amino acids. CDR1 and CDR2 (germline): SEHNR, FQNEAQ (reference sequence). V shed 5 bases and J 5 bases; nucleotides not matched to a gene: 13. Reverse transcription used around 540 ng RNA and constant-region primers for alpha and beta. Using multiplexing indices, alpha and beta chain libraries were generated apart by chain-specific third strand synthesis. Ligation attached cDNA to a 5' RACE adapter that carried a random hexamer and SP2 site. TCRdb re-analysed the 5' RACE reads in MiXCR, keeping a single row per CDR3 protein. The profile covers about 11,000 distinct CDR3 sequences, with about 5.1% appearing a single time and around 3.5% taken by the ten largest.

This chain uses TRBV7-9 with TRBJ1-1; 8 nucleotides match TRBD1. The sequence came from an adult in good health. The material sequenced was blood. The CDR3 loop is CASSTWTGLKGTEAFF. The CDR3, as DNA: TGTGCCAGCAGCACTTGGACAGGGTTAAAGGGAACTGAAGCTTTCTTT.